One sample yielded the 17 T cell receptor beta chains listed below, sequenced in a study of blood T cell repertoires in COVID-19. Produced via immunoSEQ multiplex PCR; TCRdb's table is partial and in-frame only. The sample holds under 95,000 clones; approximately 82% are singletons and the top ten take roughly 2.2%. Sequences were obtained from peripheral blood. The receptor source for this set is a woman in her seventies with acute or convalescent COVID-19.

The chain couples TRBV6-5 to TRBJ1-5; D is perhaps TRBD1 (5 bases). Germline V lookup: CDR1 MNHEY, CDR2 SVGAGI. Trimming took 2 bases from V and 11 from J, leaving 19 bases between them. This CDR3 has 15 amino acids. The CDR3 is CASSYGAGNQRAQHF. As DNA, the CDR3 is TGTGCCAGCAGTTACGGGGCTGGAAATCAACGGGCCCAGCATTTT.

The V call is TRBV2, the J call TRBJ2-1, with D hard to call. CDR3 length: 15 residues. Germline values: CDR1 SNHLY, CDR2 FYNNEI. Trimming left V 5 bases short and J 6 bases short, with 17 bases between. The DNA of the CDR3 is TGTGCCAGCAGTCCTACTATTGACGTTAGCAATGAGCAGTTCTTC. Residues: CASSPTIDVSNEQFF.

The rearrangement links TRBV11-1 to TRBJ1-3, with D unresolved. CDR1 and CDR2 from the germline V gene are SGHAT and FQDESV (reference sequence). Trimming took 5 bases from V and 3 from J, leaving 8 bases between them. This CDR3 comprises 13 residues. The CDR3 loop reads CASSVGVGNTIYF. CDR3 DNA: TGTGCCAGCAGCGTGGGAGTTGGAAACACCATATATTTT. The variable domain in full, completed from reference TRBV11-1 and TRBJ1-3, reads EAEVAQSPRYKITEKSQAVAFWCDPISGHATLYWYRQILGQGPELLVQFQDESVVDDSQLPKDRFSAERLKGVDSTLKIQPAELGDSAMYLCASSVGVGNTIYFGEGSWLTVV.

The chain combines TRBV6-1 with TRBJ1-4, with 8 bases lining up with TRBD1. V dropped 4 bases and J dropped 2; count of bases not matched to a gene: 12. Germline loops: CDR1 MNHNS, CDR2 SASEGT. This CDR3 has 18 residues. DNA for the CDR3: TGTGCCAGCAGTGGGGCAGGGGGCGCGAGGAAGACTAATGAAAAACTGTTTTTT. This translates into CASSGAGGARKTNEKLFF.

The chain carries TRBV18 and TRBJ1-4; D perhaps matches TRBD1 (5 bases). The CDR3 runs 12 residues. Germline CDR1 KGHSH, CDR2 LQKENI. Trimming shortened V by 2 bases and J by 8 bases, and 6 bases separated the two germline ends. CDR3 DNA sequence: TGTGCCAGCTCACCAGGGGGGGAAAAACTGTTTTTT. Translated, it gives CASSPGGEKLFF.

This clone was counted once. The chain couples TRBV6-4 to TRBJ2-3; D is ambiguous. Trimming stripped 2 bases from V and 8 bases from J, with 11 bases between. The CDR3 loop spans 13 amino acids. Looked up from germline, CDR1 is MRHNA and CDR2 is SNTAGT. The CDR3 spells CASSDTRGGTQYF. The CDR3, as DNA: TGTGCCAGCAGTGACACCCGTGGCGGTACGCAGTATTTT.

The gene calls are TRBV10-3 and TRBJ2-3; 15 nucleotides match TRBD2. V gave up 4 bases and J gave up 4 bases; unmatched junction bases: 0. Per the germline V gene, CDR1 is ENHRY and CDR2 is SYGVKD. This CDR3 is built from 15 residues. The CDR3 DNA sequence: TGTGCCATCAGTGGGACTAGCGGGGGGGCAGATACGCAGTATTTT. This codes for CAISGTSGGADTQYF.

The chain joins TRBV4-1 to TRBJ1-2; D not resolved. The CDR3 runs to 14 residues. V was trimmed by 0 bases and J by 2 bases, leaving 7 bases between them. In germline, CDR1 is MGHRA, CDR2 YSYEKL. The CDR3 sequence: CASSQDPRNYGYTF. The CDR3 region has the DNA TGCGCCAGCAGCCAAGATCCCAGGAACTATGGCTACACCTTC.

The chain recombines TRBV5-1 with TRBJ2-1, with 7 bases fitting TRBD2. V shed 0 bases and J 5 bases; nucleotides not matched to a gene: 2. This CDR3 contains 14 residues. Germline V gene data show CDR1 as SGHRS and CDR2 as YFSETQ. CDR3 nucleotides: TGCGCCAGCAGCTTGGAGGGAGGGCACAATGAGCAGTTCTTC. It translates to CASSLEGGHNEQFF.

CDR3 loop: CAISVDRALGGYTF. The DNA for the CDR3 is TGTGCCATCAGTGTGGACAGGGCCTTGGGTGGCTACACCTTC. V is TRBV10-3 and J is TRBJ1-2, with TRBD1 matching over 8 bases. CDR3 length: 14 residues. Germline V gene lookup returns CDR1 ENHRY and CDR2 SYGVKD. With V trimmed by 4 bases and J by 7 bases, 8 bases remained unmatched.

This clone occurred once. The rearrangement links TRBV9 to TRBJ1-1, with 10 nucleotides matching TRBD1. CDR3 length equals 20 residues. Germline CDR1 and CDR2: SGDLS and YYNGEE. The J segment lost 2 bases and the V segment lost 0 bases, leaving 16 bases of the junction unmatched. CDR3 amino acids: CASSVAYDPGQGFLNTEAFF. The CDR3 nucleotides are TGTGCCAGCAGCGTAGCTTATGACCCGGGACAGGGGTTCCTTAACACTGAAGCTTTCTTT.

The rearrangement joins TRBV2 to TRBJ2-5; 9 positions match TRBD1. The CDR3 consists of 12 residues. The junction had 1 base not matched to a gene; V was cut back by 6 bases and J by 5 bases. Germline CDR1 and CDR2: SNHLY and FYNNEI. The CDR3 protein is CASRDRGETQYF. CDR3 nucleotide sequence: TGTGCCAGCAGGGACAGGGGCGAGACCCAGTACTTC.

V is TRBV9 and J is TRBJ2-3; 14 bases agree with TRBD2. CDR1 is SGDLS and CDR2 is YYNGEE in the germline V gene. The V gene end was trimmed by 4 bases and the J gene end by 0 bases; junction bases not matched to a gene: 10. CDR3 length equals 19 residues. The DNA for the CDR3 is TGTGCCAGCAGCATAGGACTAGCGGGGGGCCGGGCTAGCACAGATACGCAGTATTTT. Translated, it gives CASSIGLAGGRASTDTQYF.

This clone was detected only a few times. The V and J genes are TRBV9 and TRBJ1-2; tentative D call: TRBD1 (6 bases). The ends were cut back, 3 bases at V and 3 bases at J, with 9 bases in the middle. Germline V gene data show CDR1 as SGDLS and CDR2 as YYNGEE. The CDR3 covers 13 residues. In nucleotides, the CDR3 is TGTGCCAGCAGCGATAGGACAGACTATGGCTACACCTTC. Residues: CASSDRTDYGYTF.

This rearrangement joins TRBV19 to TRBJ2-7, with TRBD1 matching 7 bases. With 1 base clipped from V and 3 bases from J, the junction kept 3 bases outside the gene matches. Germline V CDR1 and CDR2: LNHDA, SQIVND (reference sequence). The length of the CDR3 is 14 residues. CDR3 protein: CASSIGDSYYEQYF. In DNA form, the CDR3 reads TGTGCCAGTAGTATAGGGGACAGCTACTACGAGCAGTACTTC. Filled out from reference TRBV19 and TRBJ2-7, the complete variable domain reads DGGITQSPKYLFRKEGQNVTLSCEQNLNHDAMYWYRQDPGQGLRLIYYSQIVNDFQKGDIAEGYSVSREKKESFPLTVTSAQKNPTAFYLCASSIGDSYYEQYFGPGTRLTVT.

CDR3 amino acids: CAWSRVPTGELFF. As DNA, the CDR3 is TGTGCCTGGAGCAGGGTACCGACCGGGGAGCTGTTTTTT. The genes are TRBV30 and TRBJ2-2, with D possibly TRBD1 on 5 matching bases. CDR3 size: 13 residues. Per germline, CDR1 GTSNPN and CDR2 SVGIG (reference sequence). The germline V and J ends were trimmed by 3 bases and 5 bases, with 10 bases remaining between them.

CDR3 in amino acids: CASSPQGSQSVTIYF. CDR3 in DNA: TGTGCCAGCAGTCCACAGGGTAGTCAATCCGTCACCATATATTTT. This chain joins TRBV28 and TRBJ1-3; D may be TRBD1 (6 bases). CDR3 length: 15 amino acids. V lost 5 bases and J 9 bases, leaving 20 bases between the germline ends. Germline assignment: CDR1 MDHEN and CDR2 SYDVKM.